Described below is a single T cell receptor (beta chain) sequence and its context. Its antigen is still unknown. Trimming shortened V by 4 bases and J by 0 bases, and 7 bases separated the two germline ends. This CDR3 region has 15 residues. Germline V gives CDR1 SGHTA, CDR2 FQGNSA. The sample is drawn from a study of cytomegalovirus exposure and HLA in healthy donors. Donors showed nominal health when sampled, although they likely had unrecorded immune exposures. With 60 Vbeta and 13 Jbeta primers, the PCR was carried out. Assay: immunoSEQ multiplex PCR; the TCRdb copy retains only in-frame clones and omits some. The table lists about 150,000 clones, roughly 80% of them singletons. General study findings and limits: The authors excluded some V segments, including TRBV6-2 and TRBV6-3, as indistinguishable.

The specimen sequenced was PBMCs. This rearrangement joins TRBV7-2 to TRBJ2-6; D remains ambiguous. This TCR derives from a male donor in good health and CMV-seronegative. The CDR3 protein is CASSSDSSGANVLTF. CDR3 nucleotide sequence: TGTGCCAGCAGCTCAGACTCCTCTGGGGCCAACGTCCTGACTTTC.